This T cell receptor (beta chain) was retrieved from a study of PD-1 blockade in classical Hodgkin lymphoma. Study at large: The patients were dosed with nivolumab 3 mg/kg, infused intravenously every 2 weeks. The study's findings and limits: In newly diagnosed patients, baseline TCR diversity was reportedly below that of healthy donors. Possible causes of repertoire differences, disease activity or prior therapy, remain undefined.

A few counts support this clone. Its target is not known. Sample time point: cycle 4 day 1 (C4D1), after around six weeks of nivolumab. Relapses following autologous stem cell transplantation were seen in all patients, with brentuximab vedotin exposure varying. The table came from immunoSEQ multiplex PCR; TCRdb's copy has only in-frame clones and leaves some out. This sample has about 28,000 clones, with around four fifths found just once. The CDR3 loop spans 16 amino acids. Trimming took off 4 bases at V and 0 bases at J, with 16 bases between the two ends. CDR1 LNHDA and CDR2 SQIVND come from the germline V gene (reference sequence).

V is TRBV19 and J is TRBJ2-7; TRBD1 is a possible D gene (6 bases). The TCR was taken from a human donor with classical Hodgkin lymphoma. Sequencing used peripheral blood mononuclear cells (PBMCs), obtained before the fourth cycle of nivolumab. The CDR3 sequence: CASSTSGTPSSYEQYF. CDR3 sequence (DNA): TGTGCCAGTAGTACTTCCGGGACACCAAGCTCCTACGAGCAGTACTTC.